This T cell receptor beta chain stems from a study of T cell responses to AZD1222 COVID-19 vaccine (TCRdb year 2021). Looking at the study overall: A total of about 230 trial participants underwent TCR sequencing, of whom 200 to 220 received two doses of AZD1222 and around 26 received two doses of the MenACWY control vaccine. Enrollment into the trials was organized by age into subgroups of 18-55, 56-69 and 70-plus years, and those subgroups contained roughly 140, 27 and 60 TCR-sequenced participants, respectively. Study-wide conclusions, independent of this receptor: The vaccine-associated CD4 TCRs covered the entire spike protein, and the dominant responses fell in regions 160-218 and 743-854. Conclusions about previously exposed vaccinees are limited because only six or seven AZD1222 recipients were SARS-CoV-2 seropositive at baseline. The 56-69-year group was small, and its depth increase did not reach significance, likely because of low power. Reportedly, close to half of the unique spike-specific TCRs recognized epitopes lying outside the regions that are mutated in the B.1.351 and B.1.1.7 variants. Spike-specific TCR breadth and depth rose significantly after two AZD1222 doses compared with day 0 and with MenACWY recipients. Because no samples from the day 14 peak response were available, repertoires could be characterized only after the peak T cell response. Most participants were white British and females outnumbered males, and the authors suggested that clonal diversity may have been underestimated.

The CDR3 regions of human TCRbeta chains were analyzed by immunosequencing. For the original study's pipeline: TCRs in the repertoires were compared against a reference library of SARS-CoV-2-specific TCRs that had been generated with the MIRA antigen-specificity platform. Breadth was defined as the fraction of unique TCRs that were SARS-CoV-2-associated. Depth was defined as the fraction of total T cells that were SARS-CoV-2-associated. Each spike-specific TCR was assigned to its reactive spike region and to a CD4 or CD8 class using the MIRA data. Log10-transformed breadth and depth values were compared by one-way ANOVA with Sidak's multiple comparisons tests. TCRdb provides this immuneACCESS table in a form limited to in-frame rearrangements. Some clones are lacking; in checked studies, under half of them reflect an unresolved V gene, and why the rest are absent is not known. The V and J calls and clone size were taken over from that table, and D and trimming were inferred from the DNA. The sample records around 110,000 clones, 75% to 95% of which are singletons. In total, the top ten clones hold 6.2% of the sample.

The time point label on this specimen signifies: about 28 days (+/-7) after the second vaccine dose. AZD1222 recipients given second doses at about 4 weeks or at about 12 weeks were pooled, since spike-specific TCR depth and breadth were not found to differ between the two schedules. The vaccinee samples were drawn from two UK trials, COV001 and COV002, one of which was a single-blind randomized controlled phase 2/3 trial testing AZD1222 (ChAdOx1 nCoV-19) in healthy adults. Trial participant PBMC samples were collected at day 0 and day 28 after the second dose for TCRbeta chain sequencing. As for this clone: Its antigen is still unknown. Base qualities are not at hand, and no much larger clone is one base apart.

The germline V gene (reference sequence) specifies LNHDA as CDR1 and SQIVND as CDR2. V is clipped by 4 bases and J by 8 bases, and the sequence between their germline boundaries is 9 bases long. The CDR3 covers 13 residues, taking in both the cysteine and the phenylalanine. The entry retains the CDR3 DNA only, 39 bases that are in frame from base 1. Recombination linked TRBV19 to TRBJ1-6; a weak D assignment points to TRBD1 (5 bases agree). The TCR comes from an adult who received the AZD1222 COVID-19 vaccine. The sample was peripheral blood, taken 28 days after the second AZD1222 dose. The CDR3 protein is CASSTSGDSPLHF. The bases read TGTGCCAGTAGTACCTCGGGGGATTCACCCCTCCACTTT.